Below are 22 T cell receptor beta chains sequenced from a single sample in a study of T-cell reconstitution after alpha-beta-depleted transplantation in children. During its preparation, the TCRbeta library received unique molecular identifiers. MiXCR, applied by TCRdb to the PCR reads, yields one record per CDR3 protein. Among 670,000 or so distinct CDR3 sequences, under 15% were seen once, and the ten largest hold about 0.77%. The sample here was PBMCs, taken before TCRalphabeta/CD19-depleted stem cell transplant. All receptors come from a girl aged 2 to 9 with congenital amegakaryocytic thrombocytopenia, due to receive a stem cell transplant.

At least ten counts were recorded for this clonotype. The rearrangement links TRBV5-6 to TRBJ2-3; 13 nucleotides line up with TRBD2. The V and J ends lost 2 bases and 4 bases, in that order; junction bases with no gene match: 4. The germline V gene encodes CDR1 SGHDT and CDR2 YYEEEE. The CDR3 sequence is 16 residues long. The CDR3 sequence: CASSLRTSGSSDTQYF. CDR3 sequence (DNA): TGTGCCAGCAGCTTAAGGACTAGCGGGAGTTCAGATACGCAGTATTTT.

The rearrangement joins TRBV28 to TRBJ2-7; TRBD1 aligns across 7 bases. J was trimmed by 1 base and V by 6 bases; bases with no gene match: 6. Germline-derived CDR1 and CDR2 are MDHEN and SYDVKM. The CDR3 extends over 14 amino acids. CDR3 bases: TGTGCCAGCAGAACCGGGACAGAATCCTACGAGCAGTACTTC. Protein product: CASRTGTESYEQYF.

This clonotype was recorded at least ten times. This chain uses TRBV7-8 with TRBJ1-4; D is unresolved. The V and J ends lost 1 base and 12 bases respectively, with 12 bases between them. The CDR3 runs 13 residues. The V gene's germline CDR1 is SGHVS and CDR2 FQNEAQ. The CDR3 is CASSLGRGLELFF. CDR3 coding DNA: TGTGCCAGCAGCTTAGGGCGCGGTCTGGAACTGTTTTTT.

At least ten counts were recorded for this clonotype. The V call is TRBV20-1, the J call TRBJ1-1; 9 positions agree with TRBD1. The CDR3 sequence is 14 residues long. In germline, CDR1 is DFQATT, CDR2 SNEGSKA (reference sequence). Unmatched junction bases numbered 3, after V lost 3 bases and J lost 1 base. DNA of the CDR3: TGCAGTGCTAGTCTGGGACAGGGGAACACTGAAGCTTTCTTT. Translation gives CSASLGQGNTEAFF.

This clonotype was seen at least ten times. The rearrangement joins TRBV27 to TRBJ2-5, with D possibly called TRBD1 or TRBD2 (5 bases each). V shed 8 bases and J shed 4 bases, with 11 bases lying between them. Germline V gene sequence: CDR1 MNHEY, CDR2 SMNVEV (reference sequence). The CDR3 consists of 12 residues. CDR3 in amino acids: CASGWGSETQYF. CDR3 nucleotides: TGTGCCAGCGGATGGGGGTCAGAGACCCAGTACTTC.

The table lists this clonotype with many counts. This chain links TRBV7-9 with TRBJ2-7; D remains ambiguous. The germline V gene encodes CDR1 SEHNR and CDR2 FQNEAQ (reference sequence). CDR3 length: 14 amino acids. Trimming took 3 bases from V and 6 from J, leaving 15 bases between them. The CDR3 reads CASSFSGTLGEQYF. DNA for the CDR3: TGTGCCAGCAGCTTCTCCGGCACCCTGGGCGAGCAGTACTTC.

Ten or more counts support this clonotype. This chain joins TRBV7-9 and TRBJ2-7, with D possibly being TRBD2 (6 bases). CDR3 length equals 12 residues. Germline V gene data show CDR1 as SEHNR and CDR2 as FQNEAQ (reference sequence). Trimming left V 2 bases short and J 7 bases short, with 9 bases between. The CDR3 sequence: CASSLSGEEQYF. In DNA, the CDR3 is TGTGCCAGCAGCTTATCGGGGGAGGAGCAGTACTTC.

Many counts were recorded for this clonotype. The chain is built from TRBV5-1 and TRBJ2-1; either TRBD1 or TRBD2 may supply D (5 bases each). CDR3 length equals 18 residues. The germline CDR1 and CDR2 sequences are SGHRS and YFSETQ. The germline V and J ends were trimmed by 3 bases and 4 bases, with 23 bases remaining between them. The CDR3 nucleotides are TGCGCCAGCAGCTCCCGTTGGGGGTCGGGAACGTCGTACAATGAGCAGTTCTTC. This translates into CASSSRWGSGTSYNEQFF.

This clonotype was counted many times. The V and J genes are TRBV29-1 and TRBJ2-1; a weak D match, TRBD2 (5 bases). V dropped 7 bases and J dropped 9 bases, with 19 bases sitting between them. CDR1 SQVTM and CDR2 ANQGSEA come from the germline V gene. The CDR3 spans 13 residues. The CDR3 region has the DNA TGCAGCGAGAGAGCAACCGAGGGTGGTGAGCAGTTCTTC. It specifies CSERATEGGEQFF.

This clonotype was observed many times. V gene TRBV7-2 combines with J gene TRBJ2-7, with TRBD2 as a possible D gene (6 bases). V lost 5 bases and J 4 bases, leaving 18 bases between the germline ends. This CDR3 has 15 residues. Germline lookup yields CDR1 SGHTA and CDR2 FQGNSA. CDR3 in DNA: TGTGCCAGCAGCCCTTCGGGGGACTCCCTTTACGAGCAGTACTTC. Its protein product is CASSPSGDSLYEQYF. Complete variable domain (other parts from reference TRBV7-2 and TRBJ2-7): GAGVSQSPSNKVTEKGKDVELRCDPISGHTALYWYRQSLGQGLEFLIYFQGNSAPDKSGLPSDRFSAERTGGSVSTLTIQRTQQEDSAVYLCASSPSGDSLYEQYFGPGTRLTVT.

This clonotype was observed many times. This chain joins TRBV4-2 and TRBJ1-1; D call uncertain. The CDR3 sequence is 15 residues long. Germline CDR1 and CDR2: LGHNA and YNFKEQ. V lost 4 bases, J lost 1 base, and 13 bases lay in between. As DNA, the CDR3 is TGTGCCAGCAGCCTTGTTCGGGGAGGGAACACTGAAGCTTTCTTT. Amino acids: CASSLVRGGNTEAFF.

There are a few counts of this clonotype. The rearrangement joins TRBV20-1 to TRBJ2-5; D is undetermined. Trimming left V 3 bases short and J 5 bases short, with 19 bases between. The CDR3 consists of 15 residues. Germline V lookup: CDR1 DFQATT, CDR2 SNEGSKA (reference sequence). CDR3 residues: CSARGGWASLETQYF. The CDR3 DNA is TGCAGTGCTAGGGGTGGTTGGGCTAGTCTGGAGACCCAGTACTTC.

This clonotype has a handful of counts. The rearrangement uses TRBV3-1 and TRBJ1-4; 7 nucleotides align to TRBD1. This CDR3 is 14 amino acids long. Germline V gene data show CDR1 as LGHDT and CDR2 as YNNKEL (reference sequence). V lost 7 bases to trimming and J lost 3 bases; unmatched junction nucleotides: 5. The CDR3 region is CASTQGGANEKLFF. As DNA, the CDR3 is TGTGCCAGCACCCAGGGGGGCGCTAATGAAAAACTGTTTTTT.

This clonotype was observed a handful of times. The chain couples TRBV7-7 to TRBJ2-1, with 13 bases matching TRBD2. The CDR3 contains 14 residues. Losses at the gene ends were 1 base for V and 11 bases for J; bases not matched to a gene: 2. Germline V lookup: CDR1 SSHAT, CDR2 FNYEAQ (reference sequence). CDR3 bases: TGTGCCAGCAGCTTAGGGGGACTAGCGGGACAGCAGTTCTTC. Its translation: CASSLGGLAGQQFF.

This clonotype was picked up a small number of times. J is TRBJ2-2 and V is TRBV4-2; weak D call: TRBD1 (5 bases). Germline-derived CDR1 and CDR2 are LGHNA and YNFKEQ. V was trimmed by 7 bases and J by 2 bases, leaving 14 bases between them. The CDR3 runs 15 residues. The CDR3 DNA reads TGTGCCAGCACGGCTGGGGCCCTTAACACCGGGGAGCTGTTTTTT. It encodes CASTAGALNTGELFF.

The chain joins TRBV5-1 to TRBJ2-7; 11 bases fit TRBD2. Trimming removed 0 bases from V and 6 bases from J; junction bases left unmatched: 5. Germline CDR1 and CDR2: SGHRS and YFSETQ. The CDR3 has 15 amino acids. For the CDR3, the DNA is TGCGCCAGCAGCTTGGAGACTAGCGGGAACCGCGAGCAGTACTTC. Translation: CASSLETSGNREQYF.

This clonotype was counted at least ten times. This sequence joins TRBV20-1 and TRBJ2-3, with a possible D match to TRBD2 (6 bases). The germline V gene has CDR1 DFQATT and CDR2 SNEGSKA (reference sequence). The CDR3 is 15 residues long. V was shortened by 4 bases and J by 1 base, with 15 bases between the two germline ends. CDR3 nucleotide sequence: TGCAGTGCTAAGAGTCGGCGGAGGGGCACAGATACGCAGTATTTT. The encoded protein is CSAKSRRRGTDTQYF.

This clonotype was counted ten times or more. The chain is built from TRBV5-1 and TRBJ2-7; D is unresolved. The length of the CDR3 is 14 residues. The V gene's germline CDR1 is SGHRS and CDR2 YFSETQ. Trimming took 0 bases from V and 5 from J, leaving 12 bases between them. In DNA, the CDR3 is TGCGCCAGCAGCTTGGCCCCGGAACGGAACGAGCAGTACTTC. This translates into CASSLAPERNEQYF.

This chain joins TRBV2 and TRBJ2-2; 9 bases fit TRBD1. The CDR3 runs 16 residues. The V segment lost 6 bases and the J segment 4 bases; nucleotides outside the gene matches: 9. The germline V gene has CDR1 SNHLY and CDR2 FYNNEI. CDR3 DNA: TGTGCCAGCAGCGAACAGGGGGCGCCGGTCACCGGGGAGCTGTTTTTT. Its translation is CASSEQGAPVTGELFF. The full variable domain, with the rest looked up from reference TRBV2 and TRBJ2-2, is EPEVTQTPSHQVTQMGQEVILRCVPISNHLYFYWYRQILGQKVEFLVSFYNNEISEKSEIFDDQFSVERPDGSNFTLKIRSTKLEDSAMYFCASSEQGAPVTGELFFGEGSRLTVL.

The V gene is TRBV5-1, the J gene TRBJ1-4; TRBD1 matches 8 bases. The CDR3 covers 18 residues. V dropped 2 bases and J dropped 0; count of bases not matched to a gene: 9. Germline-derived CDR1 and CDR2 are SGHRS and YFSETQ. CDR3 DNA sequence: TGCGCCAGCAGCTTCCCAGATGGACAGGGAGCAACTAATGAAAAACTGTTTTTT. This sequence encodes CASSFPDGQGATNEKLFF.

This clonotype showed up many times. V usage is TRBV10-3 and J usage is TRBJ2-2; possibly TRBD2 for D (5 bases). Germline values: CDR1 ENHRY, CDR2 SYGVKD. CDR3 size: 16 residues. With 2 bases removed from V and 2 bases from J, the gap between germline ends came to 12 bases. The CDR3 is CAISEGSPINTGELFF. The CDR3, as DNA: TGTGCCATCAGTGAGGGGAGTCCAATTAACACCGGGGAGCTGTTTTTT.

The rearrangement uses TRBV20-1 and TRBJ2-7; 9 bases match TRBD2. The CDR3 spans 14 residues. J lost 1 base, V lost 5 bases, and 6 bases had no gene match. The germline gives CDR1 DFQATT, CDR2 SNEGSKA (reference sequence). CDR3 in amino acids: CSALDSGRSYEQYF. In DNA, the CDR3 is TGCAGTGCTTTAGATAGCGGGAGATCCTACGAGCAGTACTTC.